The 24 T cell receptor beta chains below were found in one sample sequenced in a study of blood T cell repertoires in COVID-19. Only in-frame clones appear in the TCRdb table, and some are missing; sequencing was by immunoSEQ multiplex PCR. The repertoire holds approximately 170,000 clones, with about four fifths as singletons. The sample comprised peripheral blood. Receptors were obtained from a man between 65 and 85 years old who had recovered from COVID-19.

The genes are TRBV5-1 and TRBJ2-2; 7 bases are shared with TRBD1. The germline V gene encodes CDR1 SGHRS and CDR2 YFSETQ. The CDR3 has 15 amino acids. V lost 4 bases, J lost 2 bases, and 5 bases stayed unmatched. CDR3 nucleotide sequence: TGCGCCAGCAGCCCGGGACAGTTAAACACCGGGGAGCTGTTTTTT. This codes for CASSPGQLNTGELFF.

V usage is TRBV5-1 and J usage is TRBJ1-4, with 9 bases identical to TRBD1. The germline gives CDR1 SGHRS, CDR2 YFSETQ. CDR3 size: 14 residues. V lost 4 bases to trimming and J lost 8 bases; unmatched junction nucleotides: 6. CDR3 bases: TGCGCCAGCAGCAAGGGACAGGGTGTCGAAAAACTGTTTTTT. Its translation is CASSKGQGVEKLFF. Full variable domain (rest looked up from reference TRBV5-1 and TRBJ1-4): KAGVTQTPRYLIKTRGQQVTLSCSPISGHRSVSWYQQTPGQGLQFLFEYFSETQRNKGNFPGRFSGRQFSNSRSEMNVSTLELGDSALYLCASSKGQGVEKLFFGSGTQLSVL.

This chain uses TRBV5-4 with TRBJ2-5; maybe TRBD1 (5 bases). CDR1 is SGHNT, CDR2 YYREEE, per germline (reference sequence). CDR3 length equals 13 residues. Trimming removed 3 bases from V and 2 bases from J, with 8 bases in between. CDR3 coding DNA: TGTGCCAGCAGCTCAACAGGACAAGAGACCCAGTACTTC. Amino acid sequence: CASSSTGQETQYF.

The chain uses TRBV7-3 and TRBJ2-7; 9 nucleotides agree with TRBD1. Germline CDR1 and CDR2: SGHTA and FQGTGA. Unmatched junction bases numbered 3, after V lost 0 bases and J lost 0 bases. The CDR3 totals 16 residues. The CDR3 protein is CASSLTGQGGSYEQYF. The CDR3 DNA reads as TGTGCCAGCAGCTTAACGGGACAGGGTGGCTCCTACGAGCAGTACTTC.

The chain uses TRBV21-1 and TRBJ2-7; the table's D call, TRBD2, was not checked against the DNA. TRBV21-1 is listed as a pseudogene. CDR3 length: 16 amino acids. Here the CDR3 DNA reads TGTGCCAGCATCCCCCCCGGGACTGCCGGGCTAGACGGGCAGTACTTC. It translates to CASIPPGTAGLDGQYF.

This rearrangement joins TRBV18 to TRBJ2-5; maybe TRBD2 (5 bases). The V end lost 3 bases, the J end lost 1 base, and 9 bases lay between the germline ends. The CDR3 covers 14 residues. In germline, CDR1 is KGHSH, CDR2 LQKENI. CDR3 amino acids: CASSPTRVQETQYF. CDR3 DNA sequence: TGTGCCAGCTCACCGACGAGGGTCCAAGAGACCCAGTACTTC.

The chain couples TRBV5-6 to TRBJ2-1; tentatively, D is TRBD1 (6 bases). V was trimmed by 2 bases and J by 0 bases, leaving 18 bases between them. This CDR3 comprises 18 residues. Germline V gene data show CDR1 as SGHDT and CDR2 as YYEEEE. DNA of the CDR3: TGTGCCAGCAGCTTTTGGGGGCGCGTATCGGCCTCCTACAATGAGCAGTTCTTC. Translated: CASSFWGRVSASYNEQFF. Combining the CDR3 with reference TRBV5-6 and TRBJ2-1 gives the whole variable domain DAGVTQSPTHLIKTRGQQVTLRCSPKSGHDTVSWYQQALGQGPQFIFQYYEEEERQRGNFPDRFSGHQFPNYSSELNVNALLLGDSALYLCASSFWGRVSASYNEQFFGPGTRLTVL.

This chain links TRBV9 with TRBJ2-3, with D possibly TRBD2 on 6 matching bases. V lost 2 bases, J lost 1 base, and 8 bases lay in between. The germline V gene encodes CDR1 SGDLS and CDR2 YYNGEE. This CDR3 contains 14 residues. The CDR3, as DNA: TGTGCCAGCAGCGTGTGGGGGGGCACAGATACGCAGTATTTT. As protein: CASSVWGGTDTQYF.

The chain links TRBV6-5 to TRBJ2-2; a weak D match, TRBD2 (6 bases). Germline CDR1 is MNHEY and CDR2 is SVGAGI. V lost 0 bases and J 7 bases, leaving 15 bases between the germline ends. The CDR3 is 16 amino acids. DNA for the CDR3: TGTGCCAGCAGTTACTCGATCCTGCGGGGAGGCGGGGAGCTGTTTTTT. Its protein is CASSYSILRGGGELFF.

The chain has TRBV4-2 and TRBJ2-7, with TRBD1 matching 9 bases. After removal of 1 base from V and 6 bases from J, the junction contained 4 bases not matched to a gene. Germline V gene data show CDR1 as LGHNA and CDR2 as YNFKEQ. This CDR3 is 14 amino acids long. This chain's CDR3 is CASSQAGTGSEQYF. The CDR3 coding sequence is TGTGCCAGCAGCCAAGCCGGGACAGGGAGCGAGCAGTACTTC.

This clone appeared a single time. V gene TRBV28 combines with J gene TRBJ1-5; possible D gene TRBD1, 5 bases. The CDR3 runs to 15 residues. Looked up from germline, CDR1 is MDHEN and CDR2 is SYDVKM. Trimming pared 4 bases from V and 8 bases from J, leaving 18 bases between. The CDR3 is CASSSLRRGIEPQHF. CDR3 sequence (DNA): TGTGCCAGCAGTTCCCTGAGGAGGGGAATAGAGCCCCAGCATTTT.

The chain has TRBV14 and TRBJ2-1; a weak D match, TRBD1 (5 bases). Trimming removed 3 bases from V and 0 bases from J, with 9 bases in between. Germline-derived CDR1 and CDR2 are SGHDN and FVKESK. This CDR3 is 15 amino acids long. CDR3 protein: CASSQGRSSYNEQFF. Written as DNA, the CDR3 is TGTGCCAGCAGCCAGGGGCGGAGCTCCTACAATGAGCAGTTCTTC.

The chain links TRBV30 to TRBJ1-4; 7 nucleotides agree with TRBD1. With V trimmed by 7 bases and J by 5 bases, 13 bases remained unmatched. The CDR3 is made up of 15 amino acids. Per germline, CDR1 GTSNPN and CDR2 SVGIG (reference sequence). CDR3: CAYGQAVMENEKLFF. The CDR3 nucleotides read TGTGCCTACGGACAGGCGGTAATGGAGAATGAAAAACTGTTTTTT.

V gene TRBV5-1 combines with J gene TRBJ2-7; 7 bases agree with TRBD1. The length of the CDR3 is 15 residues. Unmatched junction bases numbered 7, after V lost 3 bases and J lost 1 base. Per germline, CDR1 SGHRS and CDR2 YFSETQ. The CDR3 DNA is TGCGCCAGCAGCTCCGGGACAGCAAAGTCCTACGAGCAGTACTTC. Amino acids: CASSSGTAKSYEQYF.

The chain is built from TRBV6-5 and TRBJ2-7, with D possibly matching TRBD1 (5 bases). Germline CDR1 is MNHEY and CDR2 is SVGAGI. The length of the CDR3 is 12 residues. The V end was cut by 6 bases, the J end by 1 base, with 7 bases between. The CDR3 here is CASRAGSYEQYF. CDR3 nucleotide sequence: TGTGCCAGCAGGGCAGGGTCCTACGAGCAGTACTTC.

V usage is TRBV27 and J usage is TRBJ2-3, with D perhaps matching TRBD2 (6 bases). CDR3 length: 16 residues. V lost 2 bases, J lost 0 bases, and 12 bases lay in between. The germline V gene has CDR1 MNHEY and CDR2 SMNVEV (reference sequence). CDR3 sequence: CASSLRRGASTDTQYF. The CDR3 coding sequence is TGTGCCAGCAGTTTACGGCGGGGAGCTAGCACAGATACGCAGTATTTT.

The rearrangement joins TRBV5-4 to TRBJ1-2, with D maybe TRBD1 (5 bases). CDR1 and CDR2 (germline): SGHNT, YYREEE (reference sequence). V lost 1 base and J lost 4, with 11 bases in between. CDR3 length: 14 residues. DNA for the CDR3: TGTGCCAGCAGCTTGCCAGGGTCACCCTATGGCTACACCTTC. This gives the protein CASSLPGSPYGYTF.

The V gene is TRBV5-1, the J gene TRBJ2-6; maybe TRBD2 (5 bases). CDR1 SGHRS and CDR2 YFSETQ come from the germline V gene. The CDR3 covers 15 residues. Deletions cut 2 bases from V and 0 bases from J, with 6 bases between. The CDR3 is CASSFEGSGANVLTF. The CDR3, as DNA: TGCGCCAGCAGCTTCGAGGGCTCTGGGGCCAACGTCCTGACTTTC. Full variable domain (outside the CDR3, taken from reference TRBV5-1 and TRBJ2-6): KAGVTQTPRYLIKTRGQQVTLSCSPISGHRSVSWYQQTPGQGLQFLFEYFSETQRNKGNFPGRFSGRQFSNSRSEMNVSTLELGDSALYLCASSFEGSGANVLTFGAGSRLTVL.

The rearrangement joins TRBV6-5 to TRBJ2-5; TRBD1 agrees at 9 bases. The length of the CDR3 is 13 residues. V shed 6 bases, J shed 6 bases, and the junction held 5 bases outside the gene matches. Per germline, CDR1 MNHEY and CDR2 SVGAGI. The CDR3 spells CASRGTGRQTQYF. The CDR3 nucleotides read TGTGCCAGCAGGGGGACAGGGAGACAGACCCAGTACTTC.

This clone was counted only a few times. This sequence joins TRBV5-1 and TRBJ2-1; 11 positions match TRBD1. V lost 0 bases, J lost 6 bases, and 2 bases stayed unmatched. Germline CDR1 reads SGHRS; CDR2 reads YFSETQ. The CDR3 has 15 amino acids. The CDR3 sequence: CASSLGGTGGNEQFF. CDR3 sequence (DNA): TGCGCCAGCAGCTTGGGCGGGACAGGGGGCAATGAGCAGTTCTTC.

The chain combines TRBV28 with TRBJ2-1; TRBD2 aligns across 8 bases. V shed 11 bases and J 1 base; nucleotides not matched to a gene: 4. The germline V gene has CDR1 MDHEN and CDR2 SYDVKM. CDR3 size: 13 residues. CDR3 DNA: TGTGCCTCCCGGGAGGGGTCCTACAATGAGCAGTTCTTC. Translated: CASREGSYNEQFF.

This clone was observed a single time. Within the sample, other DNA sequences also encode this same CDR3. The V gene is TRBV3-1 (or the pseudogene TRBV3-2), the J gene TRBJ2-2; no reliable D call. The CDR3 sequence is 13 residues long. With 1 base removed from V and 5 bases from J, the gap between germline ends came to 5 bases. Germline values: CDR1 LGHDT, CDR2 YNNKEL (reference sequence). CDR3 sequence reads: CASSQVSTGELFF. The CDR3 DNA sequence: TGTGCCAGCAGCCAAGTTAGTACCGGGGAGCTGTTTTTT.

The chain links TRBV7-9 to TRBJ2-1; 14 bases fit TRBD2. The CDR3 contains 19 residues. Losses at the gene ends were 6 bases for V and 3 bases for J; bases not matched to a gene: 13. Germline assignment: CDR1 SEHNR and CDR2 FQNEAQ (reference sequence). CDR3 DNA sequence: TGTGCCAGCAGTCAGCCGGGACTAGCGGGAGAGAATGACTACAATGAGCAGTTCTTC. Protein sequence: CASSQPGLAGENDYNEQFF. The full variable domain, with the rest looked up from reference TRBV7-9 and TRBJ2-1, is DTGVSQNPRHKITKRGQNVTFRCDPISEHNRLYWYRQTLGQGPEFLTYFQNEAQLEKSRLLSDRFSAERPKGSFSTLEIQRTEQGDSAMYLCASSQPGLAGENDYNEQFFGPGTRLTVL.

The CDR3 region is CASSISSNQPQHF. The DNA for the CDR3 is TGTGCCAGTAGTATCTCCAGCAATCAGCCCCAGCATTTT. The V call is TRBV19, the J call TRBJ1-5; no definite D call. CDR3 length equals 13 residues. V dropped 3 bases and J dropped 1 base, with 4 bases sitting between them. From germline, CDR1 is LNHDA and CDR2 SQIVND (reference sequence).